This T cell receptor beta chain was sequenced during a study of shared clonotypes between healthy human individuals. Here immunoSEQ multiplex PCR was the method, and the copy in TCRdb shows in-frame clones only, minus some. Counted here are 730,000 or so clones, approximately 75% occurring once; the ten biggest clones make up around 1.8%. General observations from the study: Generally, naive subsets (rather than memory subsets) showed larger estimated richness.

As to this clone: Its antigen is still unknown.

V lost 0 bases, J lost 0 bases, and 3 bases lay in between. CDR1 is SGHDN, CDR2 FVKESK, per germline. The CDR3 length is 14 residues. The chain combines TRBV14 with TRBJ1-3; D is ambiguous. The sample comprised memory CD4+ T cells sorted from blood. Subset given: CD45RA-negative fraction. This receptor was obtained from a woman aged 30 to 39 in good health. The CDR3 sequence: CASSQDLSGNTIYF. Written as DNA, the CDR3 is TGTGCCAGCAGCCAAGACCTCTCTGGAAACACCATATATTTT.